This TCR beta chain was identified during a study of shared clonotypes between healthy human individuals. Study context: The study used three CD4 naive, three CD4 memory, two CD8 naive and one CD8 memory plate per donor. Findings and limits, study-wide: Clonotype sharing across a handful of donors was observed for 4% to 5.5% of naive CD4 clonotypes. Incompleteness in sorted-subset sequencing, despite large depth, was shown by rarefaction.

The ends were cut back, 0 bases at V and 4 bases at J, with 11 bases in the middle. CDR1 is SGHRS and CDR2 is YFSETQ in the germline V gene. CDR3 length equals 16 residues. Profiling relied on immunoSEQ multiplex PCR, and the TCRdb table lists in-frame clones only, not all of them. The repertoire includes 850,000 to 1,200,000 clones, about 80% of them detected once, and 1.4% to 1.5% sits in the top ten. Comments on this clone: Its cognate antigen is unknown.

The chain carries TRBV5-1 and TRBJ1-6, with no clear D. Sequencing was performed on memory CD4+ T cells sorted from blood. Subset given: CD45RA-negative fraction. The receptor comes from a man aged 18 to 35 in good health. CDR3 protein: CASSLAVQRYNSPLHF. CDR3 in DNA: TGCGCCAGCAGCTTGGCGGTACAGAGATATAATTCACCCCTCCACTTT.